These 5 T cell receptor beta chains originate from one sample sequenced in a study of shared clonotypes between healthy human individuals. Clones were read by immunoSEQ multiplex PCR, and TCRdb kept only the in-frame ones, dropping some. In the table there are around 1.1 million clones, roughly 80% of which are singletons. Sequencing was carried out using memory CD4+ T cells from PBMCs. The subset here: CD45RA-negative fraction. The receptors stem from a man younger than 30 in good health. Some clones in this sample may be carry-over from other donors' samples.

The chain joins TRBV6-6 to TRBJ2-3; 7 nucleotides line up with TRBD2. Trimming cost V 6 bases and J 5 bases; bases outside gene matches: 8. Germline CDR1 and CDR2: MNHNY and SVGAGI (reference sequence). This CDR3 spans 14 amino acids. The CDR3 DNA sequence: TGTGCCAGCAGGCGGCCGGGGGGAGGAGATACGCAGTATTTT. This encodes CASRRPGGGDTQYF.

The rearrangement links TRBV28 to TRBJ1-4; D unclear. With 5 bases removed from V and 0 bases from J, the gap between germline ends came to 7 bases. The CDR3 is made up of 14 amino acids. CDR1 and CDR2 from the germline V gene are MDHEN and SYDVKM. CDR3 nucleotide sequence: TGTGCCAGCAGTGACGGCGCAACTAATGAAAAACTGTTTTTT. Translation gives CASSDGATNEKLFF.

The CDR3 DNA follows: TGTGCCAGTACCTTAGGGGTAAACTATGGCTACACCTTC. Its translation is CASTLGVNYGYTF. The chain links TRBV19 to TRBJ1-2, with D tentatively TRBD1 (5 bases). V dropped 7 bases and J dropped 2 bases, with 11 bases sitting between them. CDR3 length equals 13 residues. Germline CDR1 is LNHDA and CDR2 is SQIVND (reference sequence).

In the case of this clone: With a much larger clone just one base away, this may be a read error. The V gene is TRBV30, the J gene TRBJ1-5; no definite D call. Germline V gene lookup returns CDR1 GTSNPN and CDR2 SVGIG (reference sequence). The CDR3 totals 14 residues. This chain's CDR3 is CTWSVLASNQPQHF. The CDR3 nucleotides are TGTACCTGGAGTGTTCTGGCAAGCAATCAGCCCCAGCATTTT.

The V gene is TRBV14, the J gene TRBJ2-1, with D possibly TRBD1 on 6 matching bases. This CDR3 has 17 amino acids. The V end was cut by 5 bases, the J end by 3 bases, with 20 bases between. The germline gives CDR1 SGHDN, CDR2 FVKESK. The CDR3 DNA follows: TGTGCCAGCAGCGGACGGACAGATCAGTTCTACTACAATGAGCAGTTCTTC. Translated, it gives CASSGRTDQFYYNEQFF. Combining the CDR3 with reference TRBV14 and TRBJ2-1 gives the whole variable domain EAGVTQFPSHSVIEKGQTVTLRCDPISGHDNLYWYRRVMGKEIKFLLHFVKESKQDESGMPNNRFLAERTGGTYSTLKVQPAELEDSGVYFCASSGRTDQFYYNEQFFGPGTRLTVL.